This T cell receptor beta chain was sequenced during a study of T-cell reconstitution after alpha-beta-depleted transplantation in children. As it was prepared, the TCRbeta library received unique molecular identifiers. TCRdb reprocessed the PCR reads with MiXCR, giving one entry per CDR3 protein. The data hold over 200,000 distinct CDR3 sequences, with 8% to 10% observed a single time. Trimming stripped 6 bases from V and 4 bases from J, with 15 bases between. CDR1 is SQVTM, CDR2 ANQGSEA, per germline. The CDR3 consists of 13 residues. The sequence derives from a human donor who donated a stem cell graft to a child with acute lymphoblastic leukemia. This chain uses TRBV29-1 with TRBJ2-5, with D possibly being TRBD1 or TRBD2 (5 bases each). Here the sequenced sample was PBMCs from the stem cell graft donor, taken from the stem cell graft. The CDR3 is CSVGRASAETQYF. Written as DNA, the CDR3 is TGCAGCGTGGGACGGGCCTCCGCAGAGACCCAGTACTTC. Full variable domain (missing parts from reference TRBV29-1 and TRBJ2-5): SAVISQKPSRDICQRGTSLTIQCQVDSQVTMMFWYRQQPGQSLTLIATANQGSEATYESGFVIDKFPISRPNLTFSTLTVSNMSPEDSSIYLCSVGRASAETQYFGPGTRLLVL.